This T cell receptor (beta chain) is drawn from a study of post-analysis software for immune sequencing data. Of note for this clonotype: Its specificity is not known.

Unique molecular identifiers were built into the TCR beta cDNA libraries. Roughly 500,000 cDNA molecules were obtained from roughly 1 to 10 million T cells. MiXCR was run by TCRdb on the PCR reads, yielding one entry per CDR3 protein. The sample includes approximately 770,000 distinct CDR3 sequences, around 42% of them seen just once. Overall study results and limits: Compared against controls, patients with multiple sclerosis displayed significantly lower normalized Chao1 diversity. Controls had lower frequencies than patients of roughly five TRBV segments, which included TRBV5-6, TRBV5-1 and TRBV20-1.

The V end was cut by 5 bases, the J end by 7 bases, with 12 bases between. In germline, CDR1 is SGHTA, CDR2 FQGNSA. The CDR3 covers 12 residues. The chain is built from TRBV7-2 and TRBJ2-7; a possible D gene is TRBD2 (5 bases). This sequence originates from a girl between 10 and 17 years old with multiple sclerosis. Sequencing was carried out using blood. CDR3 DNA sequence: TGTGCCAGCAGCAAAAATAGCGTTGAGCAGTACTTC. As protein: CASSKNSVEQYF.